The present T cell receptor beta chain was sequenced within a study of shared clonotypes between healthy human individuals (TCRdb year 2020). A note on the overall study: Two women and three men aged 18 to 49 years were included in the cohort. The study deeply sequenced blood TCR repertoires of several healthy adults to estimate repertoire size and the extent of clonotype sharing between individuals. Leukapheresis yielded between about 0.85 and 10 billion PBMCs per donor. Different laboratories and diverse techniques were used to prepare libraries and sequence TCR repertoires, to increase sequencing depth and limit assay-specific biases. For each donor, CD4 naive and CD4 memory were each given three plates, CD8 naive was given two plates, and CD8 memory was given one plate. Study-level results and caveats: Higher generation probabilities were observed for clonotypes shared by all four sorted-subset donors than for non-shared clonotypes. Across a few donors, 4.5% to 6.5% of naive CD4, roughly 3.5% of naive CD8, about 2.3% of memory CD4, and about 0.44% of memory CD8 clonotypes were shared. Larger estimated clonotype richness was generally found for naive subsets than for memory subsets. Sampling was restricted to blood, and TCR repertoires in tissue are likely to differ from TCR repertoires in blood. Pairwise subsampling indicated that sequencing depth was expected to affect the degree of clonotype sharing among donors. The genetic and exposure-history diversity represented was limited by the small number of donors. Rarefaction of sorted-subset datasets indicated incomplete sequencing despite the large sequencing depth.

TCR CDR3 regions were amplified from genomic DNA by multiplex PCR using the deep immunoSEQ assay. For each cell subset, the extracted genomic DNA was distributed evenly across all wells of several immunoSEQ 96-well plates, and each plate served as one replicate. For sorted subsets, around 0.2 ug of genomic DNA, equivalent to around 31,000 T cell genomes, went into each replicate PCR. Purified libraries were measured with a Qubit 3.0 fluorometer, size-checked on a Bioanalyzer 2100, and measured again with the KAPA Library Quantification kit. Each immunoSEQ 96-well plate was sequenced on its own single-read 150-cycle Illumina NextSeq 550 flow cell. On the authors' methods: Because the immunoSEQ output held only junctional sequences and lacked quality scores, the filtering could not match the filtering applied to full-length reads. Sequences were annotated with PyIR, a Python wrapper for IgBLAST v1.9, using IMGT germline references to assign V/J genes and CDR3. Reads were removed for weak V/J assignments (E-value above 1e-6), missing CDR3, stop codons, out-of-frame junctions, or ambiguous translated residues. A V3J clonotype was defined by an identical inferred V gene, J gene, and CDR3 amino acid sequence. The percentage overlap between two repertoires was calculated by dividing the number of shared unique clonotypes by the size of the smaller repertoire. Repertoire richness was assessed with RTK rarefaction, the Chao1 estimator, and Recon v2.1 estimates of unobserved clonotypes. Generation probabilities for all TCRbeta clonotypes obtained by the gDNA method from a handful of donors were computed using OLGA. Drawn from immuneACCESS, this table holds only the in-frame rearrangements with V and J called that TCRdb kept. Clones are partly lost; checked studies trace under half to an unresolved V gene and leave the rest unexplained. V, J and clone size are those of that table, while D and trimming were read from the DNA. The sample has some 2.1 million clones on record, about 95% of them singletons. The ten most abundant clones make up about 1.1% of the sample.

CD8 naive samples were CD45RO-negative cells positively selected for CCR7, giving a CD45RA+CCR7+ population that excluded TemRA cells. The donors were healthy, HIV-negative adults with no recently reported acute infections or vaccinations. Only Caucasian adults living in Nashville, Tennessee, USA were represented among the donors. Blood was collected by leukapheresis, and PBMCs were isolated by Ficoll-Histopaque density gradient centrifugation and then cryopreserved in liquid nitrogen vapor phase. Purity and quantity of every magnetically sorted T cell population were checked by analytical flow cytometry. Genomic DNA was isolated from each sorted fraction and quantified by UV absorbance on a Nanodrop 2000c. With respect to this clone: The antigen it recognizes is unknown. No quality values exist for individual bases; no much larger clone is one base distant.

Trimmed from V: 4 bases; trimmed from J: 6 bases; junction bases lacking a gene match: 16. From cysteine to phenylalanine, the CDR3 is 19 amino acids long. Left in the record is the CDR3 DNA by itself, 57 bases read in frame from the first base. CDR1 and CDR2 were assigned from the germline V gene (reference sequence) as LNHDA and SQIVND. This TCR came from a man in his late teens or twenties in good health. The specimen sequenced was naive CD8+ T cells sorted from blood. The cell subset or site label on this specimen signifies: CD45RA+CCR7+. This sequence uses TRBV19 and TRBJ2-3; TRBD2 aligns with 13 central bases. CDR3 sequence: CASSTYKGLAGSDRDTQYF. The nucleotides read TGTGCCAGTAGTACGTACAAGGGACTAGCGGGGTCTGATAGGGATACGCAGTATTTT.